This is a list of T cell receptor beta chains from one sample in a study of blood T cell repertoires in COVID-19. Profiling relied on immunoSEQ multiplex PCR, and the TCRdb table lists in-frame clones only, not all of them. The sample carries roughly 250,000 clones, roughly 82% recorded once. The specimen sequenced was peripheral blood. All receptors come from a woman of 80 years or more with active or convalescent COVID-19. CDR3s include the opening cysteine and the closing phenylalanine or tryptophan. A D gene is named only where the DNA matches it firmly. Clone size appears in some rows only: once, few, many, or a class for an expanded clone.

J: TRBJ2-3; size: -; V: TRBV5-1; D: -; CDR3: CASSLEGGSDTQYF; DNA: TGCGCCAGCAGCTTGGAGGGGGGGTCAGATACGCAGTATTTT
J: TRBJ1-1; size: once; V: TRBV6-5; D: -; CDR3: CASSYGRDHTEAFF; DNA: TGTGCCAGCAGTTACGGGCGGGATCACACTGAAGCTTTCTTT
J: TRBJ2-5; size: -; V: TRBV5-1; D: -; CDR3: CASSLLYAGQETQYF; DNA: TGCGCCAGCAGCTTGCTATACGCGGGGCAAGAGACCCAGTACTTC
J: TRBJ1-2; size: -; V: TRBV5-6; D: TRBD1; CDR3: CASSLGTGRDYGYTF; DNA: TGTGCCAGCAGCTTGGGGACAGGGAGAGACTATGGCTACACCTTC
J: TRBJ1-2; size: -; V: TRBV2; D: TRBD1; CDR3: CASKSGGQDLGYGYTF; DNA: TGTGCCAGCAAGTCAGGGGGCCAGGATTTGGGATATGGCTACACCTTC
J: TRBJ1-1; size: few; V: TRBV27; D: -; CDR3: CASGLLSEAFF; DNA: TGTGCCAGCGGCCTTTTGTCGGAAGCTTTCTTT
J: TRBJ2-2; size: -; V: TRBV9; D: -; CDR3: CASSVFARMNTGELFF; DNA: TGTGCCAGCAGCGTATTTGCTAGGATGAACACCGGGGAGCTGTTTTTT
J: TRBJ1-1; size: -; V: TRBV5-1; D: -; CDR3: CASTVQGNTEAFF; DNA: TGCGCCAGCACCGTACAGGGAAACACTGAAGCTTTCTTT
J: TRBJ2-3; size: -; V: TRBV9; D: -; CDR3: CASREGVALSTDTQYF; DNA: TGTGCCAGCAGAGAGGGGGTGGCCCTGAGCACAGATACGCAGTATTTT
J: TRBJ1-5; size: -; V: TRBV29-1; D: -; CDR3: CSVKDGGTGNQPQHF; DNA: TGCAGCGTGAAGGATGGGGGGACGGGCAATCAGCCCCAGCATTTT
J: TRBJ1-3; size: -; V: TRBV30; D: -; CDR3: CAWTRTRAADTIYF; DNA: TGTGCCTGGACCCGAACGCGGGCTGCGGACACCATATATTTT
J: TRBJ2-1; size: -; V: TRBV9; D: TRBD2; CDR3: CASSPGGGAYNEQFF; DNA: TGTGCCAGCAGCCCTGGCGGGGGGGCCTACAATGAGCAGTTCTTC
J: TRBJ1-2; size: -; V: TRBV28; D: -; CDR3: CASTPGGGRSDYGYTF; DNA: TGTGCCAGCACCCCGGGAGGGGGGCGGAGTGACTATGGCTACACCTTC
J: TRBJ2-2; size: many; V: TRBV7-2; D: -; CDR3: CASSFQSRGGELFF; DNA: TGTGCCAGCAGCTTCCAGTCCCGGGGCGGGGAGCTGTTTTTT
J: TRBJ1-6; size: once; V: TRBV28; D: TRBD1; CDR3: CASSLAQGASSPLHF; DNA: TGTGCCAGCAGTTTAGCACAGGGGGCCAGTTCACCCCTCCACTTT
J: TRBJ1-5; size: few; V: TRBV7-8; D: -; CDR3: CASSLGPPEGSNQPQHF; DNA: TGTGCCAGCAGCTTAGGTCCCCCCGAGGGTAGCAATCAGCCCCAGCATTTT
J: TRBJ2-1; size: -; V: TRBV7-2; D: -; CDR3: CASSSYTGAYNEQFF; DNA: TGTGCCAGCAGCTCCTACACCGGGGCCTACAATGAGCAGTTCTTC
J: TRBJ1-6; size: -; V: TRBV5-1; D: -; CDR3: CASSPDSNSPLHF; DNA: TGCGCCAGCAGCCCGGACAGCAATTCACCCCTCCACTTT
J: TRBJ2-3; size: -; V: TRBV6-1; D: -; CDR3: CASSEASGSPDTQYF; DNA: TGTGCCAGCAGTGAAGCTTCGGGGAGCCCAGATACGCAGTATTTT
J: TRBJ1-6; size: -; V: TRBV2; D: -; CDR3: CASQESINNSPLHF; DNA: TGTGCCAGCCAGGAATCCATCAACAATTCACCCCTCCACTTT
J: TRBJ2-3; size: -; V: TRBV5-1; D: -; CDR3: CASSLDLRVWYF; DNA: TGCGCCAGCAGCTTGGATCTCAGGGTATGGTATTTT
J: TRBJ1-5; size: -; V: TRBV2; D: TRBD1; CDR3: CASSRQGGQPQHF; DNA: TGTGCCAGCAGCAGACAGGGTGGTCAGCCCCAGCATTTT
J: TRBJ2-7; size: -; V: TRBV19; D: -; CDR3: CASSLTSRSSYEQYF; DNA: TGTGCCAGTAGTCTTACCTCACGGTCCTCCTACGAGCAGTACTTC
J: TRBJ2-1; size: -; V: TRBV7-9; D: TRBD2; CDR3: CASSSGLAGNNEQFF; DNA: TGTGCCAGCAGCTCGGGACTAGCGGGGAACAATGAGCAGTTCTTC
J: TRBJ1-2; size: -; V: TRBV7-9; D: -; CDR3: CASSLSLNYGYTF; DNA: TGTGCCAGCAGCCTGAGCCTTAACTATGGCTACACCTTC
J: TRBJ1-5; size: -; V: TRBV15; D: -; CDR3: CATSRQGQPQHF; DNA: TGTGCCACCAGCAGACAGGGGCAGCCCCAGCATTTT
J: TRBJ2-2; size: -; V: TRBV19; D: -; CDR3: CASRGPNTGELFF; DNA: TGTGCCAGTAGGGGCCCGAACACCGGGGAGCTGTTTTTT
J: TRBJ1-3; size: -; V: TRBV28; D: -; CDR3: CASTHGGIGNTIYF; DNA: TGTGCCAGCACCCACGGAGGGATTGGAAACACCATATATTTT
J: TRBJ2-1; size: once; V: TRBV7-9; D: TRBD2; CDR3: CASSPLGTSGDEQFF; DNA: TGTGCCAGCAGCCCCCTGGGGACTAGCGGGGATGAGCAGTTCTTC
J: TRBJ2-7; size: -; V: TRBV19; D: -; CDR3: CASSATGSYEQYF; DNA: TGTGCCAGTAGTGCAACAGGGTCCTACGAGCAGTACTTC
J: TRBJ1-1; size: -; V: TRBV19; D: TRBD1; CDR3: CASSIRQGTTEAFF; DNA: TGTGCCAGTAGTATAAGACAGGGAACGACTGAAGCTTTCTTT
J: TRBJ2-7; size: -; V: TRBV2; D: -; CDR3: CASSETSRPYEQYF; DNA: TGTGCCAGCAGTGAAACTAGCAGACCCTACGAGCAGTACTTC
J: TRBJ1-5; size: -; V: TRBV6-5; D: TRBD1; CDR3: CASSLQGNPNQPQHF; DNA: TGTGCCAGCAGTCTACAGGGGAATCCAAATCAGCCCCAGCATTTT
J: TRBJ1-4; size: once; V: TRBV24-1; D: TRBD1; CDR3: CATSDRTGREKLFF; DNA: TGTGCCACCAGTGATAGGACAGGGAGGGAAAAACTGTTTTTT
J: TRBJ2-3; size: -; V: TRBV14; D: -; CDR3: CASSQEPGDRADTQYF; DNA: TGTGCCAGCAGCCAAGAACCGGGAGATCGCGCAGATACGCAGTATTTT
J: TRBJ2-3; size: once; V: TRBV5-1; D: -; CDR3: CASSLERDTQYF; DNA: TGCGCCAGCAGTTTGGAGAGAGATACGCAGTATTTT
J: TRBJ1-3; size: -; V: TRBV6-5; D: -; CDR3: CASGARNTIYF; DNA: TGTGCCAGCGGGGCACGAAACACCATATATTTT
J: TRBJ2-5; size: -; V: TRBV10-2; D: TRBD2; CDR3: CASSEASGGLTQYF; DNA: TGCGCCAGCAGTGAGGCTAGCGGGGGGCTGACCCAGTACTTC
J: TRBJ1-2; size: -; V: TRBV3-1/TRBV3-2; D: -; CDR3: CASSQDRAGYYGYTF; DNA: TGTGCCAGCAGCCAAGATCGGGCAGGGTACTATGGCTACACCTTC
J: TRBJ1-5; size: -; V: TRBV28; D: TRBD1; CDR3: CASRTGRSNQPQHF; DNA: TGTGCCAGCAGGACAGGGAGATCCAATCAGCCCCAGCATTTT
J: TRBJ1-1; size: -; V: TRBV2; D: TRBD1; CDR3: CASSDYTGTGEAFF; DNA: TGTGCCAGCAGTGACTATACCGGGACAGGCGAAGCTTTCTTT
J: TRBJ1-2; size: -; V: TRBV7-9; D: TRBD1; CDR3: CASSLDSGGVYGYTF; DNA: TGTGCCAGCAGCTTAGATTCAGGGGGCGTCTATGGCTACACCTTC
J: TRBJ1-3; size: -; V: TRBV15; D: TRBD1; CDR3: CATSRGSGGFGNTIYF; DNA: TGTGCCACCAGCAGAGGGTCAGGGGGATTTGGAAACACCATATATTTT
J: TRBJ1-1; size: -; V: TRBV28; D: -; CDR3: CASSPRGGGNTEAFF; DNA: TGTGCCAGCAGTCCCCGGGGAGGCGGGAACACTGAAGCTTTCTTT
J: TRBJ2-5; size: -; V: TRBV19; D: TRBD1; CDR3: CASSTQGAVETQYF; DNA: TGTGCCAGTAGTACGCAGGGGGCTGTTGAGACCCAGTACTTC
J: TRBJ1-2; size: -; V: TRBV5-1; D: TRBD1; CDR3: CASSSGYRDRGYGYTF; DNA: TGCGCCAGCAGCTCCGGATACCGGGACAGGGGCTATGGCTACACCTTC
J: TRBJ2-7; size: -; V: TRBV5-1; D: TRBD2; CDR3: CASSITSEVYEQYF; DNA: TGCGCCAGCAGCATTACTAGCGAGGTATACGAGCAGTACTTC
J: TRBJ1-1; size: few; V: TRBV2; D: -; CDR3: CASKAEGRNLVSGEAFF; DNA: TGTGCCAGCAAAGCAGAAGGCAGGAATCTCGTAAGCGGGGAAGCTTTCTTT
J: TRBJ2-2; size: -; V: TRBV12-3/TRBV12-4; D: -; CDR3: CASSWGTELFF; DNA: TGTGCCAGCAGTTGGGGGACAGAGCTGTTTTTT
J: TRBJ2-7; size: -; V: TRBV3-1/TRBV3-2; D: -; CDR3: CASNFGAGPSYEQYF; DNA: TGTGCCAGCAACTTTGGGGCAGGGCCCTCCTACGAGCAGTACTTC
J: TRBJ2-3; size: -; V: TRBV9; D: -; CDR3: CASSPRTAVTDTQYF; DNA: TGTGCCAGCAGCCCCCGGACAGCGGTCACAGATACGCAGTATTTT
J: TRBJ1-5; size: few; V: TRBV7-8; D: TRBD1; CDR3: CASSLGWTGAGQPQHF; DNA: TGTGCCAGCAGCTTAGGATGGACAGGGGCAGGTCAGCCCCAGCATTTT
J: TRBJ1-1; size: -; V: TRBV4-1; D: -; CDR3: CASSQAGTANTEAFF; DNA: TGCGCCAGCAGCCAAGCCGGGACTGCCAACACTGAAGCTTTCTTT
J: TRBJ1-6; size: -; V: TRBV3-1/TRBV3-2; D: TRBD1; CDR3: CASSPGQANSPLHF; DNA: TGTGCCAGCAGCCCGGGACAGGCGAATTCACCCCTCCACTTT
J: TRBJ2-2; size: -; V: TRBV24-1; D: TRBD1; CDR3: CATSLQGAAGELFF; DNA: TGTGCCACCAGTCTTCAGGGGGCGGCCGGGGAGCTGTTTTTT
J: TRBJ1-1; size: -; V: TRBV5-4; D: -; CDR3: CASSLGGGGTEAFF; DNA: TGTGCCAGCAGCTTGGGCGGGGGCGGCACTGAAGCTTTCTTT
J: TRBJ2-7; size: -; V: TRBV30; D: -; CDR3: CAWSKQGSGEQYF; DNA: TGTGCCTGGTCAAAACAGGGCTCGGGGGAGCAGTACTTC